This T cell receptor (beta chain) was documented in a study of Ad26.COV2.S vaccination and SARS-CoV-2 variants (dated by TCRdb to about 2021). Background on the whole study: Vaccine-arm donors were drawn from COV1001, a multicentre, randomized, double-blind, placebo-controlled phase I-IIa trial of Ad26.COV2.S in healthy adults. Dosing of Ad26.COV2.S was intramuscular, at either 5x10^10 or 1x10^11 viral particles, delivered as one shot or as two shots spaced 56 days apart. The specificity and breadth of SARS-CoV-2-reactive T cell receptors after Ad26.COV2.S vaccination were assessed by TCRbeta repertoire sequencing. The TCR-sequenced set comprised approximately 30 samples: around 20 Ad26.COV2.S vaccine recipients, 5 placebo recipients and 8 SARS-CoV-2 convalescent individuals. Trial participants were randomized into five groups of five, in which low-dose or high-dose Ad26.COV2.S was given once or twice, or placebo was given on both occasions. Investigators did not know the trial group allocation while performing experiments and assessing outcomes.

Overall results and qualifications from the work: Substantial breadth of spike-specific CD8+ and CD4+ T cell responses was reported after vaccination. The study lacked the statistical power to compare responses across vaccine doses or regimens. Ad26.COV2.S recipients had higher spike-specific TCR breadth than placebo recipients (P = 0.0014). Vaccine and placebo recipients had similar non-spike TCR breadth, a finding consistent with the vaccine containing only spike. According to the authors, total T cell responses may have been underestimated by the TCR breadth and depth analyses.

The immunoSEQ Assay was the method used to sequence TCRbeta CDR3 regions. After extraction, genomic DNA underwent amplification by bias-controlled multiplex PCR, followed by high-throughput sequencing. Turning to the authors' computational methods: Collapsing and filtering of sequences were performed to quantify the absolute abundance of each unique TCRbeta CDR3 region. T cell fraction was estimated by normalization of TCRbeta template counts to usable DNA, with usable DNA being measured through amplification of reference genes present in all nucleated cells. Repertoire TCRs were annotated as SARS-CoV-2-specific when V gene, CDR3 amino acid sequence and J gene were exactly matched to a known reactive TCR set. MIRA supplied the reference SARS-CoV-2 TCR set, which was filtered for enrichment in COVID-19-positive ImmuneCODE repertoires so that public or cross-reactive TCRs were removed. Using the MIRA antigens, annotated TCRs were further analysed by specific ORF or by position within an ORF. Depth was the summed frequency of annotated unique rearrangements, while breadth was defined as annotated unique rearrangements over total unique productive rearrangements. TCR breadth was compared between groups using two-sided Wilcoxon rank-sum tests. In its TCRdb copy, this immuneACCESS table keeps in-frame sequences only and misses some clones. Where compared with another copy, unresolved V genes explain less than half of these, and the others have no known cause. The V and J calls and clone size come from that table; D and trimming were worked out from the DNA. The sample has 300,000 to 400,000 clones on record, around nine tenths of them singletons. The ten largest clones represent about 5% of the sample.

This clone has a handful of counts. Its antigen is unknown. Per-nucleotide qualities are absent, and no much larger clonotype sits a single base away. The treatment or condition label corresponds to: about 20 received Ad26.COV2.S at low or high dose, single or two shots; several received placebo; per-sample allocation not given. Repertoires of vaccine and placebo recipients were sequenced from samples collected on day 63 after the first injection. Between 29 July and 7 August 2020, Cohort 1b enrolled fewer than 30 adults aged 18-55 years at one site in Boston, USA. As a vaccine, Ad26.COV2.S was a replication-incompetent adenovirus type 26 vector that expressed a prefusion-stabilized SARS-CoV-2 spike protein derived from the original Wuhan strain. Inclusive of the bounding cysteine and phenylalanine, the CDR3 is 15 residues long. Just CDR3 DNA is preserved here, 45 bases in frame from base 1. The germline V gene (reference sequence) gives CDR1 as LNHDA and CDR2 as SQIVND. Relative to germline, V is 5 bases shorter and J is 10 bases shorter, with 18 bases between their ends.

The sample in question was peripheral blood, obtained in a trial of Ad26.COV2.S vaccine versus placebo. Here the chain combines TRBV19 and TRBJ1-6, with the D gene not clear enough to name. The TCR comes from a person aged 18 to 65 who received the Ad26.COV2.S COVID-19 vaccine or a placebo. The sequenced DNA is TGTGCCAGTAGTCTTGGCATACGGCAAGGATCACCCCTCCACTTT. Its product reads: CASSLGIRQGSPLHF.